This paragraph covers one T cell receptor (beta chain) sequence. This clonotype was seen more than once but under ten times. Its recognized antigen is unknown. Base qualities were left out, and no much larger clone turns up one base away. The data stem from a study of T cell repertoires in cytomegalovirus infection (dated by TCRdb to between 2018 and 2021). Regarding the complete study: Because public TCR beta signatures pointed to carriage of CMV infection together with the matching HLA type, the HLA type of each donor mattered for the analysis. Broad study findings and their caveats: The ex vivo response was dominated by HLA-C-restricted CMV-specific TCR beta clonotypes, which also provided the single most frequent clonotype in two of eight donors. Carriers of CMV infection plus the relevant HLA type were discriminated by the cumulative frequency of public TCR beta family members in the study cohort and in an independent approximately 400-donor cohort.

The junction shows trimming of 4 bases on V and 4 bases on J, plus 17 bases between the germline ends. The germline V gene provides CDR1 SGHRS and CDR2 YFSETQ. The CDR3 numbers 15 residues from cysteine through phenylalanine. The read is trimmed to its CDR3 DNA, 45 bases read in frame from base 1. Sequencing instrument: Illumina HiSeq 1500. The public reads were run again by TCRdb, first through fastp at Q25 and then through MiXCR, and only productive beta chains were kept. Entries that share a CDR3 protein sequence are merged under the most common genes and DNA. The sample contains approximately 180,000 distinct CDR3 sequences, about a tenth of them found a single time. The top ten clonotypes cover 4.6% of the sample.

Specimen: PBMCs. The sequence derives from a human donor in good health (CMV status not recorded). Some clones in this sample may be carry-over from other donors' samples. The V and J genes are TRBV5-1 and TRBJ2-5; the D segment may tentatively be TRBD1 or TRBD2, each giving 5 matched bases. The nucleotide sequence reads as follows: TGCGCCAGCAGCGTTGGGAGACAGTTCGGAGAGACCCAGTACTTC. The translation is CASSVGRQFGETQYF.